A selection of T cell receptor beta chains follows, all from one sample in a study of shared clonotypes between healthy human individuals. Measured with immunoSEQ multiplex PCR; TCRdb has only the in-frame clones, and not every one. The sample includes 950,000 to 1,200,000 clones, 70% to 85% seen only once; the top ten take over 0.8%. The sample taken for sequencing was memory CD4+ T cells from PBMCs. These receptors originate from a man aged 18-30 years in good health. Some clones in this sample may be carry-over from other donors' samples. The CDR3 runs from the conserved cysteine through the conserved F or W. Fields, in order: J gene, V gene, clone size, D gene, CDR3 protein, CDR3 DNA. D genes are given only for firm matches. The size entry is marked missing in some rows and otherwise reads once, few, many or a size class.

J gene: TRBJ2-1
V gene: TRBV2
clone size: NA
D gene: NA
CDR3 protein: CASSAMGQVYNEQFF
CDR3 DNA: TGTGCCAGCAGTGCGATGGGGCAGGTCTACAATGAGCAGTTCTTC

J gene: TRBJ2-1
V gene: TRBV29-1
clone size: NA
D gene: NA
CDR3 protein: CSAEGGFLHSYNEQFF
CDR3 DNA: TGCAGCGCCGAGGGGGGTTTCCTCCATTCCTACAATGAGCAGTTCTTC

J gene: TRBJ1-1
V gene: TRBV5-1
clone size: few
D gene: NA
CDR3 protein: CASSAPLMNTEAFF
CDR3 DNA: TGCGCCAGCAGCGCCCCACTCATGAACACTGAAGCTTTCTTT

J gene: TRBJ1-2
V gene: TRBV27
clone size: NA
D gene: NA
CDR3 protein: CASTIFPGAGSGYTF
CDR3 DNA: TGTGCCAGCACCATTTTTCCGGGAGCCGGGAGTGGCTACACCTTC

J gene: TRBJ2-3
V gene: TRBV27
clone size: few
D gene: TRBD2
CDR3 protein: CASSSRTSNTDTQYF
CDR3 DNA: TGTGCCAGCAGTTCCCGGACTAGCAATACAGATACGCAGTATTTT

J gene: TRBJ2-5
V gene: TRBV10-1
clone size: NA
D gene: TRBD1
CDR3 protein: CASSPGQSRETQYF
CDR3 DNA: TGCGCCAGCAGTCCGGGACAGTCAAGGGAGACCCAGTACTTC

J gene: TRBJ2-7
V gene: TRBV7-9
clone size: NA
D gene: NA
CDR3 protein: CASSRGNEQYF
CDR3 DNA: TGTGCCAGCAGCCGCGGTAACGAGCAGTACTTC

J gene: TRBJ1-5
V gene: TRBV30
clone size: NA
D gene: TRBD1
CDR3 protein: CAWSASNRGGNQPQHF
CDR3 DNA: TGTGCCTGGAGTGCATCGAACAGGGGTGGCAATCAGCCCCAGCATTTT

J gene: TRBJ1-1
V gene: TRBV5-4
clone size: NA
D gene: NA
CDR3 protein: CASSLTPEAAEAFF
CDR3 DNA: TGTGCCAGCAGCTTGACCCCAGAGGCGGCGGAGGCTTTCTTT

J gene: TRBJ1-5
V gene: TRBV21-1
clone size: NA
D gene: NA
CDR3 protein: CASSNRQHQPQHF
CDR3 DNA: TGTGCCAGCAGCAACAGGCAGCATCAGCCCCAGCATTTT

J gene: TRBJ1-2
V gene: TRBV14
clone size: once
D gene: NA
CDR3 protein: CASSPGEFYGYTF
CDR3 DNA: TGTGCCAGCAGCCCCGGGGAATTCTATGGCTACACCTTC

J gene: TRBJ2-7
V gene: TRBV7-8
clone size: NA
D gene: NA
CDR3 protein: CASSLIPGVNEQYF
CDR3 DNA: TGTGCCAGCAGCTTAATCCCAGGGGTAAATGAGCAGTACTTC

J gene: TRBJ1-1
V gene: TRBV6-5
clone size: once
D gene: TRBD1
CDR3 protein: CASSWDSARAEAFF
CDR3 DNA: TGTGCCAGCAGTTGGGACAGTGCGAGGGCTGAAGCTTTCTTT

J gene: TRBJ2-4
V gene: TRBV28
clone size: many
D gene: TRBD1
CDR3 protein: CASSFWTGRKVDKNIQYF
CDR3 DNA: TGTGCCAGCAGTTTTTGGACAGGGAGGAAAGTAGACAAAAACATTCAGTACTTC

J gene: TRBJ2-2
V gene: TRBV29-1
clone size: NA
D gene: NA
CDR3 protein: CSVGRANTGELFF
CDR3 DNA: TGCAGCGTTGGGCGCGCGAACACCGGGGAGCTGTTTTTT

J gene: TRBJ2-1
V gene: TRBV4-2
clone size: NA
D gene: TRBD2
CDR3 protein: CASSQDGLAGRYEQFF
CDR3 DNA: TGTGCCAGCAGCCAAGATGGGCTAGCGGGACGATATGAGCAGTTCTTC

J gene: TRBJ2-2
V gene: TRBV19
clone size: NA
D gene: NA
CDR3 protein: CASSPGRLGGYTGELFF
CDR3 DNA: TGTGCCAGTAGCCCCGGGCGCCTTGGGGGGTACACCGGGGAGCTGTTTTTT